The T cell receptor beta chain described here comes from a study of regulatory T cells in long-lasting Graves disease. Study conclusions and caveats: Newly diagnosed patients shared 1,000 or so public clonotypes; persistent patients shared about 2,700.

The germline V and J ends were trimmed by 4 bases and 5 bases, with 11 bases remaining between them. The CDR3 loop spans 13 amino acids. Germline CDR1 MDHEN, CDR2 SYDVKM. Time point noted: newly diagnosed GD, antithyroid drugs for less than 3 months. PBMCs were the source of the RNA used for TCR sequencing. Relying on iRepertoire HTBI primers and Arm-PCR of CDR3 regions, the team built TCR beta libraries. TCRdb reprocessed the multiplex PCR reads via MiXCR and lists one record per CDR3 protein. The sample shows about 400,000 distinct CDR3 sequences, 15% of them seen only once. Notes on this clonotype: The antigen remains undetermined.

This same sample was also part of a study on T cells in Graves' hyperthyroidism and ophthalmopathy. That source reports: Newly diagnosed hyperthyroidism patients aged 18 to 65 years had disease lasting under 2 months. In blood, most of the thyroid clonotypes expanded above 0.001 were also present. The model forecast ophthalmopathy, anticipating it by a median approximately 6.1 months before onset.

The clonotype was recovered from a woman in her thirties or forties with Graves disease. The source material was peripheral blood mononuclear cells (PBMCs), sampled at new diagnosis, from a patient treated with antithyroid drugs. The chain has TRBV28 and TRBJ1-1, with D maybe TRBD1 (6 bases). This chain's CDR3 is CASSYRAGTEAFF. The CDR3 DNA sequence: TGTGCCAGCAGTTACAGGGCGGGGACTGAAGCTTTCTTT. The full variable domain, completed using reference TRBV28 and TRBJ1-1, is DVKVTQSSRYLVKRTGEKVFLECVQDMDHENMFWYRQDPGLGLRLIYFSYDVKMKEKGDIPEGYSVSREKKERFSLILESASTNQTSMYLCASSYRAGTEAFFGQGTRLTVV.